The rows below give T cell receptor beta chains drawn from one sample of a study of blood T cell repertoires in COVID-19. Produced via immunoSEQ multiplex PCR; TCRdb's table is partial and in-frame only. Here the sample spans about 370,000 clones, over 75% being singletons. Sequencing was done on a sample of PBMCs or T cells enriched from blood (not recorded which). The receptors were sampled from a man between 18 and 29 years old who had recovered from COVID-19. CDR3s include the opening cysteine and the closing phenylalanine or tryptophan. D genes are given only for firm matches. Only part of the rows carry a size: once, few, many, or a class if the clone is expanded.

length: 14; size: -; J: TRBJ1-5; D: -; V: TRBV3-1/TRBV3-2; DNA: TGTGCCAGCAGCCTGGGGGCTAGCAATCAGCCCCAGCATTTT; CDR3: CASSLGASNQPQHF
length: 15; size: -; J: TRBJ1-2; D: -; V: TRBV7-9; DNA: TGTGCCAGCAGCGGGGCAGGTCTAGCTAACTATGGCTACACCTTC; CDR3: CASSGAGLANYGYTF
length: 14; size: -; J: TRBJ1-1; D: -; V: TRBV18; DNA: TGTGCCAGCTCACCACGGACAGCGAACACTGAAGCTTTCTTT; CDR3: CASSPRTANTEAFF
length: 11; size: -; J: TRBJ2-7; D: -; V: TRBV11-2; DNA: TGTGCCAGCACCGGGATCTACGAGCAGTACTTC; CDR3: CASTGIYEQYF
length: 14; size: -; J: TRBJ1-1; D: TRBD1; V: TRBV28; DNA: TGTGCCAGCAGTTCGGGACAGCTGAACACTGAAGCTTTCTTT; CDR3: CASSSGQLNTEAFF
length: 14; size: -; J: TRBJ2-3; D: -; V: TRBV25-1; DNA: TGTGCCAGCAGTACCGCGGGTCGCATGGATACGCAGTATTTT; CDR3: CASSTAGRMDTQYF
length: 13; size: -; J: TRBJ1-1; D: -; V: TRBV7-9; DNA: TGTGCCAGCAACTCGATGGGGAGCGCTGAAGCTTTCTTT; CDR3: CASNSMGSAEAFF
length: 15; size: -; J: TRBJ2-7; D: -; V: TRBV11-2; DNA: TGTGCCAGCAGCTTAGATTCGGTACAGGGAAGCGTGCAGTACTTC; CDR3: CASSLDSVQGSVQYF
length: 12; size: -; J: TRBJ1-3; D: -; V: TRBV29-1; DNA: TGCAGCGTTTCCGTCTCTGGAAACACCATATATTTT; CDR3: CSVSVSGNTIYF
length: 16; size: -; J: TRBJ2-1; D: TRBD2; V: TRBV28; DNA: TGTGCCAGCAGTTCTTATTCTACTAGCGGGTTTGGTGAGCAGTTCTTC; CDR3: CASSSYSTSGFGEQFF
length: 11; size: -; J: TRBJ2-3; D: -; V: TRBV2; DNA: TGTGCCAGCAGCAGGGCCGATACGCAGTATTTT; CDR3: CASSRADTQYF
length: 16; size: -; J: TRBJ2-1; D: TRBD2; V: TRBV28; DNA: TGTGCCAGCAGTTTCAGCCCCATAGCGGGAGGAGATGAGCAGTTCTTC; CDR3: CASSFSPIAGGDEQFF
length: 14; size: -; J: TRBJ1-4; D: TRBD1; V: TRBV7-2; DNA: TGTGCCAGCAGCCAAGGGGGCGCCGGGGAAAAACTGTTTTTT; CDR3: CASSQGGAGEKLFF
length: 16; size: -; J: TRBJ2-2; D: -; V: TRBV6-5; DNA: TGTGCCAGCAGTTACCTCAGGGGCGATAACACCGGGGAGCTGTTTTTT; CDR3: CASSYLRGDNTGELFF
length: 14; size: -; J: TRBJ1-5; D: -; V: TRBV5-5; DNA: TGTGCCAGCAGCTTGGACCCAGTAAATCAGCCCCAGCATTTT; CDR3: CASSLDPVNQPQHF
length: 14; size: -; J: TRBJ1-1; D: -; V: TRBV19; DNA: TGTGCCAGTAGTATGGGACTGATGAACACTGAAGCTTTCTTT; CDR3: CASSMGLMNTEAFF
length: 13; size: -; J: TRBJ1-2; D: -; V: TRBV10-3; DNA: TGTGCCATCACCCCTACTACTGGCTATGGCTACACCTTC; CDR3: CAITPTTGYGYTF
length: 15; size: -; J: TRBJ2-1; D: TRBD2; V: TRBV28; DNA: TGTGCCAGCAGTCGCGGGACTAGCGGAAACAATGAGCAGTTCTTC; CDR3: CASSRGTSGNNEQFF
length: 17; size: -; J: TRBJ2-5; D: TRBD2; V: TRBV5-1; DNA: TGCGCCAGCAGCTTCCGACTAGCGGGGGGACAACAAGAGACCCAGTACTTC; CDR3: CASSFRLAGGQQETQYF
length: 16; size: -; J: TRBJ1-6; D: -; V: TRBV9; DNA: TGTGCCAGCAGCGCGACACCGAGGGTTATGGATTCACCCCTCCACTTT; CDR3: CASSATPRVMDSPLHF
length: 14; size: few; J: TRBJ1-1; D: -; V: TRBV6-6; DNA: TGTGCCAGCATCCCACGGGGGGGGGCCACTGAAGCTTTCTTT; CDR3: CASIPRGGATEAFF
length: 15; size: -; J: TRBJ2-7; D: -; V: TRBV5-1; DNA: TGCGCCAGCAGCTTGGATGGGGTCCCAGGGGGGGAGCAGTACTTC; CDR3: CASSLDGVPGGEQYF
length: 16; size: few; J: TRBJ1-1; D: -; V: TRBV12-5; DNA: TGTGCTAGTGGTTTGAGCAGCCGGAGGGAGGACACTGAAGCTTTCTTT; CDR3: CASGLSSRREDTEAFF
length: 13; size: -; J: TRBJ2-7; D: -; V: TRBV7-9; DNA: TGTGCCAGCAGCTTTAGAGGTAGCTACGAGCAGTACTTC; CDR3: CASSFRGSYEQYF
length: 12; size: -; J: TRBJ2-6; D: -; V: TRBV28; DNA: TGTGCCAGCGCTAGGGGCTTCAACGTCCTGACTTTC; CDR3: CASARGFNVLTF
length: 18; size: -; J: TRBJ2-3; D: TRBD2; V: TRBV2; DNA: TGTGCCAGCAGCGAGACTAGCGGGGGCCCTCCTCTGACAGATACGCAGTATTTT; CDR3: CASSETSGGPPLTDTQYF
length: 14; size: -; J: TRBJ2-5; D: TRBD2; V: TRBV7-9; DNA: TGTGCCAGCAGCTCTGGACTAGCGGGAGAGACCCAGTACTTC; CDR3: CASSSGLAGETQYF
length: 14; size: -; J: TRBJ2-7; D: -; V: TRBV18; DNA: TGTGCCAGCTCACCAAGGTCCAGGGTATACGAGCAGTACTTC; CDR3: CASSPRSRVYEQYF
length: 15; size: -; J: TRBJ2-1; D: TRBD2; V: TRBV15; DNA: TGTGCCACCAGCAGTTTAGCGGGAGGTGTCAATGAGCAGTTCTTC; CDR3: CATSSLAGGVNEQFF
length: 12; size: -; J: TRBJ1-2; D: -; V: TRBV28; DNA: TGTGCCAGCAGTTTATGGCAGGGGGGCTACACCTTC; CDR3: CASSLWQGGYTF
length: 12; size: -; J: TRBJ2-2; D: -; V: TRBV13; DNA: TGTGCCAGCAGCACAACACCCGGGGAGCTGTTTTTT; CDR3: CASSTTPGELFF
length: 12; size: -; J: TRBJ2-7; D: TRBD1; V: TRBV25-1; DNA: TGTGCCAGCGGGGACAGCTCCTACGAGCAGTACTTC; CDR3: CASGDSSYEQYF
length: 15; size: -; J: TRBJ1-5; D: -; V: TRBV12-5; DNA: TGTGCTAGTGGCCCCTGGGCTGGGAGCAATCAGCCCCAGCATTTT; CDR3: CASGPWAGSNQPQHF
length: 17; size: many; J: TRBJ2-7; D: TRBD2; V: TRBV5-3; DNA: TGTGCCAGAAGCTTGTTCGCCGGACTAGCGGGAGAACGAGAGCAGTACTTC; CDR3: CARSLFAGLAGEREQYF
length: 12; size: -; J: TRBJ2-3; D: -; V: TRBV12-3/TRBV12-4; DNA: TGTGCCAGCTGCGTTAGAATAGATACGCAGTATTTT; CDR3: CASCVRIDTQYF
length: 14; size: -; J: TRBJ2-7; D: -; V: TRBV19; DNA: TGTGCCAGCAGTAAGACAGCCCCCGTCCACGAGCAGTACTTC; CDR3: CASSKTAPVHEQYF
length: 11; size: -; J: TRBJ2-7; D: -; V: TRBV7-9; DNA: TGTGCCAGCAGCCGTAGCGGAGAGCAGTACTTC; CDR3: CASSRSGEQYF
length: 13; size: -; J: TRBJ1-2; D: -; V: TRBV28; DNA: TGTGCCAGCAGTTTATGGGTTGTGGCCGGCTACACCTTC; CDR3: CASSLWVVAGYTF
length: 15; size: -; J: TRBJ1-6; D: -; V: TRBV7-2; DNA: TGTGCCAGCAGCCCTGCAACGGACACAAATTCACCCCTCCACTTT; CDR3: CASSPATDTNSPLHF
length: 15; size: -; J: TRBJ1-2; D: -; V: TRBV3-1/TRBV3-2; DNA: TGTGCCAGCAGCCAGAGGATCCAGGGAAACTATGGCTACACCTTC; CDR3: CASSQRIQGNYGYTF
length: 19; size: -; J: TRBJ2-3; D: -; V: TRBV4-1; DNA: TGCGCCAGCAGCCAAGAAGGCCCCCGGCGGGACTCAGTCAAAGATACGCAGTATTTT; CDR3: CASSQEGPRRDSVKDTQYF
length: 15; size: -; J: TRBJ1-2; D: TRBD1; V: TRBV5-4; DNA: TGTGCCACCCAGTTAGGGGGACAGGTTAACTATGGCTACACCTTC; CDR3: CATQLGGQVNYGYTF